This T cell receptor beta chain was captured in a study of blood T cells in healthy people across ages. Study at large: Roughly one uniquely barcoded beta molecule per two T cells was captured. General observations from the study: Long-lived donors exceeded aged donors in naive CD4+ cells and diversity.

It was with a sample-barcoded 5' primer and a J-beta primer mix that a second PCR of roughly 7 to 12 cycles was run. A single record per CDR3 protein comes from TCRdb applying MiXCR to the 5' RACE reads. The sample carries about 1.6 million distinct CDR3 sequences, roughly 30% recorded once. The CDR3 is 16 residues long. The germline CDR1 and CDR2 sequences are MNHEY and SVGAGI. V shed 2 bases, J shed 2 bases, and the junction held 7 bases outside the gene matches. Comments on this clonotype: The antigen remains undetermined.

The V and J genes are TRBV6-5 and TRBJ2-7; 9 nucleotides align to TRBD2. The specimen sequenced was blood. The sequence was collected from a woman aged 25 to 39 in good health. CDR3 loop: CASSYRRLAATYEQYF. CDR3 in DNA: TGTGCCAGCAGTTACCGGAGACTAGCGGCTACCTACGAGCAGTACTTC.